The 6 T cell receptor beta chains presented below share a single source sample, sequenced in a study of cytomegalovirus exposure and HLA in healthy donors. With 60 Vbeta and 13 Jbeta primers, the PCR was carried out. Here immunoSEQ multiplex PCR was the method, and the copy in TCRdb shows in-frame clones only, minus some. The sample carries more than 110,000 clones, about three quarters recorded once. The sample was PBMCs. Receptors originate from a male donor in good health and CMV-seropositive.

The chain is built from TRBV2 and TRBJ2-5; 7 nucleotides align to TRBD2. CDR1 SNHLY and CDR2 FYNNEI come from the germline V gene. The CDR3 loop spans 16 amino acids. V lost 10 bases to trimming and J lost 5 bases; unmatched junction nucleotides: 19. CDR3 DNA: TGTGCCATCGAGCTCGTGCGGGGAGGGCCCTCTGAGACCCAGTACTTC. Translated: CAIELVRGGPSETQYF.

This chain links TRBV7-9 with TRBJ2-7; possibly TRBD1 for D (5 bases). Trimming pared 4 bases from V and 12 bases from J, leaving 19 bases between. Germline V gene lookup returns CDR1 SEHNR and CDR2 FQNEAQ (reference sequence). The CDR3 contains 13 residues. The CDR3 DNA reads TGTGCCAGCAGCTCGATAGCCGACAGCTTACGGTACTTC. It encodes CASSSIADSLRYF.

The gene calls are TRBV28 and TRBJ1-5, with D perhaps matching TRBD1 (5 bases). Between the trimmed V and J ends, which lost 2 bases and 2 bases, there was a span of 13 bases. The length of the CDR3 is 16 residues. Germline CDR1 MDHEN, CDR2 SYDVKM. The CDR3 region has the DNA TGTGCCAGCAGTTTAGTCCCGAGCAGGGGCAATCAGCCCCAGCATTTT. Translated, it gives CASSLVPSRGNQPQHF.

V usage is TRBV13 and J usage is TRBJ2-3, with 7 bases that match TRBD2. This CDR3 is built from 16 residues. V trimming: 2 bases; J trimming: 1 base; junction bases outside the gene matches: 6. CDR1 and CDR2 (germline): PRHDT, FYEKMQ (reference sequence). The DNA of the CDR3 is TGTGCCAGCAGCTTAAGAGGTCTAGCGGGCACAGATACGCAGTATTTT. It encodes CASSLRGLAGTDTQYF.

V and J are TRBV19 and TRBJ2-5; 10 nucleotides agree with TRBD1. The end of the DNA aligns better with TRBJ2-7, so the J call may be wrong. This CDR3 is 14 amino acids long. CDR1 is LNHDA, CDR2 SQIVND, per germline (reference sequence). DNA for the CDR3: TGTGCCAGTAGTCTGGGACAGGGGTCGGACGAGCAGTACTTC. It is translated as CASSLGQGSDEQYF.

The chain has TRBV6-5 and TRBJ1-5, with unresolved D. CDR1 is MNHEY and CDR2 is SVGAGI in the germline V gene. V dropped 3 bases and J dropped 3 bases, with 6 bases sitting between them. The CDR3 runs 13 residues. CDR3 sequence: CASSYSHNQPQHF. The CDR3 bases are TGTGCCAGCAGTTATTCACACAATCAGCCCCAGCATTTT.